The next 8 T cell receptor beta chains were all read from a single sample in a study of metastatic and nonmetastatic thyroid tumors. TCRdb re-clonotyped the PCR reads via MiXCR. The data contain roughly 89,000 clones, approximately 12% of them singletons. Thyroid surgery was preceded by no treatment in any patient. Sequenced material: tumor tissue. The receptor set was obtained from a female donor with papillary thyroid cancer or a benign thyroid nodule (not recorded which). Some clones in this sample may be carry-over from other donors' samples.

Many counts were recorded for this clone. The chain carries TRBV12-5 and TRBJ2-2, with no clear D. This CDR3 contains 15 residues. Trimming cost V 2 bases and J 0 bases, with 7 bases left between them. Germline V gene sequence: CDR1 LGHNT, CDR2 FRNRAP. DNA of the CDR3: TGTGCTAGTGGTTTGTTAAGAGCGAACACCGGGGAGCTGTTTTTT. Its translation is CASGLLRANTGELFF.

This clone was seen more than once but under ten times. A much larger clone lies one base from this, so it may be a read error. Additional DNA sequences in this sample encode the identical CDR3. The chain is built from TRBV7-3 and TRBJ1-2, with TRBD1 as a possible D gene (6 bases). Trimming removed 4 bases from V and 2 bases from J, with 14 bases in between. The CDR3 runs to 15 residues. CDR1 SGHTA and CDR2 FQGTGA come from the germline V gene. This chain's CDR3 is CASSYGTPGNYGYTF. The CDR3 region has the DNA TGTGCCAGCAGCTACGGGACACCCGGGAACTATGGCTACACCTTC.

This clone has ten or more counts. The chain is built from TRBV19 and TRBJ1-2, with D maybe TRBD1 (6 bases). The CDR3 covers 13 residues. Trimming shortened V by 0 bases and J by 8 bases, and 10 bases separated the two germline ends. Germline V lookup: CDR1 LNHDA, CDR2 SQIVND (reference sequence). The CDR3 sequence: CASSIDRTDGYTF. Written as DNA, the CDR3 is TGTGCCAGTAGTATAGACCGGACAGACGGCTACACCTTC.

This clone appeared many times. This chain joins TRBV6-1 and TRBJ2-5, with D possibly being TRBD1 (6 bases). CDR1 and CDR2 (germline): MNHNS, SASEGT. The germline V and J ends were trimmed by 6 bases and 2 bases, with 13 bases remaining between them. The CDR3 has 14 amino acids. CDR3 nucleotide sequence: TGTGCCAGCAGCCCACTCAGGGGTCAAGAGACCCAGTACTTC. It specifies CASSPLRGQETQYF.

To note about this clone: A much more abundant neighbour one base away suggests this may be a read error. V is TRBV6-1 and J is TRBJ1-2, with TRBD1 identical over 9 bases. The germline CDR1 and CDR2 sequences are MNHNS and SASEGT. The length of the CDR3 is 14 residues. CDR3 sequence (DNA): TGTGCCGGCAGTCTCGGACAGGGGATCGGTGGCTACACCTTC. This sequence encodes CAGSLGQGIGGYTF.

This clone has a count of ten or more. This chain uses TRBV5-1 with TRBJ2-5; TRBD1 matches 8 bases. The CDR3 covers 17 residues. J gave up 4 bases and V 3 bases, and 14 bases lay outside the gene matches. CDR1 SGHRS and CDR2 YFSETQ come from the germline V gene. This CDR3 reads CASSSGDVTGGSETQYF. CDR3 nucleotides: TGCGCCAGCAGCTCCGGGGATGTAACAGGGGGTTCAGAGACCCAGTACTTC.

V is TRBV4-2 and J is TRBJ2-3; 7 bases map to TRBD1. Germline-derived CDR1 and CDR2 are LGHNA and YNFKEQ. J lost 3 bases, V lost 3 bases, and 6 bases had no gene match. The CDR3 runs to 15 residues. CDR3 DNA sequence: TGTGCCAGCAGCCAGCTACAGGGGCAAACAGATACGCAGTATTTT. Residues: CASSQLQGQTDTQYF.

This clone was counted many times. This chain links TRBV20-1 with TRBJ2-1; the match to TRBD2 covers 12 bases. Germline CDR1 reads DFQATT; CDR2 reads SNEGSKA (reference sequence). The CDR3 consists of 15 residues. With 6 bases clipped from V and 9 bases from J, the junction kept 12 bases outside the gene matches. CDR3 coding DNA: TGCAGTGCGACTAGCGGGAGCCCTACCTCCAGTGAGCAGTTCTTC. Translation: CSATSGSPTSSEQFF.